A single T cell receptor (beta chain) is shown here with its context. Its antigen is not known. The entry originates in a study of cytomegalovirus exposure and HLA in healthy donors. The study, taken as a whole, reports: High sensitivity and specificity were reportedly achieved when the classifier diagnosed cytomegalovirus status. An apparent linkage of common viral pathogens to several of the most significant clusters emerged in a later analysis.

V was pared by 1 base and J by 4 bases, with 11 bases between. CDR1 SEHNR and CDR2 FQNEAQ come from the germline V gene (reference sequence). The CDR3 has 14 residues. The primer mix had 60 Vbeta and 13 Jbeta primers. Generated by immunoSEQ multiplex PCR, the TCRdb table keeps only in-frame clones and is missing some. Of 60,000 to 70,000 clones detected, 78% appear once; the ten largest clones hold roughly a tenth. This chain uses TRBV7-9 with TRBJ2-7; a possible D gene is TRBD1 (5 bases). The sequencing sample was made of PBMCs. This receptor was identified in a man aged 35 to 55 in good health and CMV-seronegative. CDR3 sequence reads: CASSLVNQGYEQYF. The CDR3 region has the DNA TGTGCCAGCAGCTTAGTCAACCAGGGTTACGAGCAGTACTTC.